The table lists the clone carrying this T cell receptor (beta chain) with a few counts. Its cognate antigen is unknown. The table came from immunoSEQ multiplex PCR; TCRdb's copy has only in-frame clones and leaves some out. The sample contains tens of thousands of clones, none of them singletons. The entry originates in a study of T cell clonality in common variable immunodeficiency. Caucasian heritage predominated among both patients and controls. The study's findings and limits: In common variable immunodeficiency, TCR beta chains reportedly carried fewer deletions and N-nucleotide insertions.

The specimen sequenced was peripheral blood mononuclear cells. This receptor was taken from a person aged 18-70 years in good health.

The CDR3 here is CASSPAVGPLFF. The CDR3 DNA, read in part, is TGTGCCAGCAGCCCAGCGGTTGGGCCG. This rearrangement joins TRBV7-2 to TRBJ2-2; possible D gene TRBD2, 5 bases. Read data end 3 residues before the CDR3 end; the end is taken from the germline J gene. The CDR3 has 12 residues. Germline loops: CDR1 SGHTA, CDR2 FQGNSA.